The rows below give T cell receptor beta chains drawn from one sample of a study of blood T cell repertoires in COVID-19. Assay: immunoSEQ multiplex PCR; the TCRdb copy retains only in-frame clones and omits some. The repertoire holds 95,000 to 110,000 clones, with 85% to 90% as singletons. The sample was peripheral blood. All receptors derive from a man aged 45-60 years with acute or convalescent COVID-19. Both conserved end residues are part of each CDR3.

v_call	j_call	cdr3_aa
TRBV2	TRBJ1-3	CASSESGPSGSGNTIYF
TRBV7-2	TRBJ2-3	CASSRPLVADTQYF
TRBV18	TRBJ2-7	CASSPSRVTAEQYF
TRBV28	TRBJ2-7	CASSIDRYSYEQYF
TRBV10-1	TRBJ2-1	CASSPPGLAGVNNEQFF
TRBV24-1	TRBJ2-1	CATSDPRQVGSGDYNEQFF
TRBV19	TRBJ2-3	CASSKASGQDTQYF
TRBV6-5	TRBJ1-5	CASSYSDGESAQHF
TRBV18	TRBJ2-5	CASSTRTGGYQETQYF
TRBV5-1	TRBJ2-5	CASSLQGTSWETQYF
TRBV28	TRBJ1-2	CASRGTGTYYGYTF
TRBV19	TRBJ1-5	CASSIGAPSNQPQHF
TRBV28	TRBJ2-2	CASRDSRNQNTGELFF
TRBV24-1	TRBJ1-4	CATSDSGTGIEKLFF
TRBV18	TRBJ2-2	CASSPPSARELFF
TRBV2	TRBJ1-6	CASSLWTGGNSPLHF
TRBV19	TRBJ2-3	CATTRRGATDTQYF
TRBV27	TRBJ2-2	CASSPKTSGNTGELFF
TRBV5-4	TRBJ2-5	CASSSRRVQETQYF
TRBV6-6	TRBJ1-5	CASSLDRPGGSQPQHF
TRBV7-2	TRBJ2-7	CASSLRTGRYEQYF
TRBV4-1	TRBJ2-1	CASSQDMGRNEQFF
TRBV5-1	TRBJ2-5	CASSTRTGISEYF
TRBV6-5	TRBJ1-2	CASSDRGDNYGYTF
TRBV10-2	TRBJ1-6	CASSARGNSPLHF
TRBV5-1	TRBJ2-6	CASSLMGSASSGANVLTF
TRBV30	TRBJ1-4	CAWSLGKGNEKLFF
TRBV5-1	TRBJ2-7	CASSSNYEQYF
TRBV28	TRBJ2-5	CASTPGGKQETQYF
TRBV5-1	TRBJ1-2	CASSRDSNYGYTF
TRBV5-1	TRBJ2-1	CASSPTLSGRRNEQFF
TRBV5-6	TRBJ2-2	CASSLVGSGAGELFF
TRBV5-4	TRBJ1-4	CASSLKDGLNEKLFF
TRBV19	TRBJ2-3	CASSMGGAAQYF
TRBV20-1	TRBJ2-1	CSVKPLNEQFF
TRBV6-4	TRBJ2-1	CASSSGTGESYNEQFF
TRBV10-3	TRBJ2-7	CAISESTGGLPQYF
TRBV11-3	TRBJ2-7	CASSTVSYEQYF
TRBV3-1/TRBV3-2	TRBJ2-1	CASSDTGTSIYNEQFF
TRBV12-2	TRBJ2-1	CASRSVLVRAARYNEQFF
TRBV5-1	TRBJ1-1	CASSLDSNPNTEAFF
TRBV28	TRBJ1-3	CASRPLGQGKGGNTIYF
TRBV5-1	TRBJ2-1	CASSLSPGGNEQFF
TRBV29-1	TRBJ2-1	CSASGQGGNEQFF